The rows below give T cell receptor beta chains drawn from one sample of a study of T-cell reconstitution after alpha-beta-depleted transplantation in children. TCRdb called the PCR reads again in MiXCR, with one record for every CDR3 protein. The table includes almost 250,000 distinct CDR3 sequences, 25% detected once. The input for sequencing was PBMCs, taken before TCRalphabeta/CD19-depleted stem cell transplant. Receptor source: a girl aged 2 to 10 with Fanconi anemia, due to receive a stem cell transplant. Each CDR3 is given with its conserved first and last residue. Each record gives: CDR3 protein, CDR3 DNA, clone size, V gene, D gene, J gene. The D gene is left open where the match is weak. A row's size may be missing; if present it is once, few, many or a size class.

CDR3 protein: CASSLAGTGHEFEAFF; CDR3 DNA: TGTGCCAGCAGTCTAGCCGGGACAGGGCACGAGTTTGAAGCTTTCTTT; clone size: many; V gene: TRBV12-3/TRBV12-4; D gene: TRBD1; J gene: TRBJ1-1
CDR3 protein: CSVELSGSYYEQYF; CDR3 DNA: TGCAGCGTTGAGCTAAGCGGGAGCTACTACGAGCAGTACTTC; clone size: NA; V gene: TRBV29-1; D gene: TRBD2; J gene: TRBJ2-7
CDR3 protein: CASSVGGHRTDTQYF; CDR3 DNA: TGTGCCAGCAGCGTAGGGGGACACCGCACAGATACGCAGTATTTT; clone size: many; V gene: TRBV9; D gene: NA; J gene: TRBJ2-3
CDR3 protein: CSVEYSGHTYEQYF; CDR3 DNA: TGCAGCGTTGAATATTCGGGACACACTTACGAGCAGTACTTC; clone size: NA; V gene: TRBV29-1; D gene: NA; J gene: TRBJ2-7
CDR3 protein: CSAELAGVTDTQYF; CDR3 DNA: TGCAGTGCCGAACTAGCGGGAGTCACAGATACGCAGTATTTT; clone size: many; V gene: TRBV20-1; D gene: TRBD2; J gene: TRBJ2-3
CDR3 protein: CSVSDSNQPQHF; CDR3 DNA: TGCAGCGTCAGTGACAGCAATCAGCCCCAGCATTTT; clone size: many; V gene: TRBV29-1; D gene: NA; J gene: TRBJ1-5
CDR3 protein: CSARRGDRAFTGELFF; CDR3 DNA: TGCAGTGCTAGAAGGGGGGACAGGGCTTTCACCGGGGAGCTGTTTTTT; clone size: few; V gene: TRBV20-1; D gene: TRBD1; J gene: TRBJ2-2
CDR3 protein: CASSLEFGASYNEQFF; CDR3 DNA: TGCGCCAGCAGCTTGGAATTTGGGGCGTCCTACAATGAGCAGTTCTTC; clone size: many; V gene: TRBV5-1; D gene: NA; J gene: TRBJ2-1
CDR3 protein: CASRHPGQLYEQYF; CDR3 DNA: TGTGCCAGCAGACACCCCGGACAGCTCTACGAGCAGTACTTC; clone size: NA; V gene: TRBV7-2; D gene: NA; J gene: TRBJ2-7
CDR3 protein: CSVEGTSGGGSYEQYF; CDR3 DNA: TGCAGCGTTGAAGGGACTAGCGGGGGCGGCTCCTACGAGCAGTACTTC; clone size: NA; V gene: TRBV29-1; D gene: TRBD2; J gene: TRBJ2-7
CDR3 protein: CASSLSGGPWLFTSKQFF; CDR3 DNA: TGTGCCAGCAGTTTATCAGGGGGTCCGTGGCTTTTTACAAGTAAGCAGTTCTTC; clone size: few; V gene: TRBV27; D gene: NA; J gene: TRBJ2-1
CDR3 protein: CASSPGDTQYF; CDR3 DNA: TGTGCCAGCAGTCCGGGGGATACGCAGTATTTT; clone size: many; V gene: TRBV12-3/TRBV12-4; D gene: NA; J gene: TRBJ2-3
CDR3 protein: CSVLLAGIYEQYF; CDR3 DNA: TGCAGTGTCCTACTAGCGGGAATATACGAGCAGTACTTC; clone size: many; V gene: TRBV20-1; D gene: TRBD2; J gene: TRBJ2-7
CDR3 protein: CSGMNRGQRTEAFF; CDR3 DNA: TGCAGCGGAATGAACAGGGGGCAACGGACTGAAGCTTTCTTT; clone size: many; V gene: TRBV29-1; D gene: TRBD1; J gene: TRBJ1-1
CDR3 protein: CASSLAGGPYEQYF; CDR3 DNA: TGTGCCAGCAGTTTAGCGGGAGGGCCCTACGAGCAGTACTTC; clone size: many; V gene: TRBV12-3/TRBV12-4; D gene: TRBD2; J gene: TRBJ2-7
CDR3 protein: CSGGTAYGYTF; CDR3 DNA: TGCAGCGGGGGGACGGCCTATGGCTACACCTTC; clone size: few; V gene: TRBV29-1; D gene: NA; J gene: TRBJ1-2
CDR3 protein: CASSSSGADTQYF; CDR3 DNA: TGTGCCAGCAGTTCAAGTGGGGCTGATACGCAGTATTTT; clone size: NA; V gene: TRBV28; D gene: NA; J gene: TRBJ2-3